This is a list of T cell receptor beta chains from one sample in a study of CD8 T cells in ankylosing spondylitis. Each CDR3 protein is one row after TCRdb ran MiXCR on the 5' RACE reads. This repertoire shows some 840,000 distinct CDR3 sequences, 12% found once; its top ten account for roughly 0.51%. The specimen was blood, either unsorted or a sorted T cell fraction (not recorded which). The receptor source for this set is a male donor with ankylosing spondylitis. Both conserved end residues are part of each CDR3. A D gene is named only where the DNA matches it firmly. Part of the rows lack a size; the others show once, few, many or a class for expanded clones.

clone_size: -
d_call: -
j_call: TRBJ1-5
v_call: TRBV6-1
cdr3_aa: CASRRDGGNQPQHF
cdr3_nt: TGTGCCAGCAGGCGGGACGGGGGCAATCAGCCCCAGCATTTT

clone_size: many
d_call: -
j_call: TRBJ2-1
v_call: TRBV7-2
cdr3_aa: CASSLGGGSYNEQFF
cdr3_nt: TGTGCCAGCAGTTTAGGGGGCGGGAGTTACAATGAGCAGTTCTTC

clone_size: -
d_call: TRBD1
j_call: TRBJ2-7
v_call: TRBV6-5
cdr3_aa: CASGDSPYEQYF
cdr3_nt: TGTGCCAGCGGGGACAGCCCCTACGAGCAGTACTTC

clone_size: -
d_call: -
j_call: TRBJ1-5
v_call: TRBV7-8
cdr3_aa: CASSALTGDQPQHF
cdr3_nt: TGTGCCAGCAGCGCGCTGACAGGTGATCAGCCCCAGCATTTT

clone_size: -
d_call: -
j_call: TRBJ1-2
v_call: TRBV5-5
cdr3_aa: CASSPVGSSGNGYTF
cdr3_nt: TGTGCCAGCAGCCCGGTCGGCAGTTCGGGAAATGGCTACACCTTC

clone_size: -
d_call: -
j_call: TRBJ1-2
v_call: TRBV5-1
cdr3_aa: CASSPGWGDYGYTF
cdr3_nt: TGCGCCAGCAGCCCCGGATGGGGGGACTATGGCTACACCTTC

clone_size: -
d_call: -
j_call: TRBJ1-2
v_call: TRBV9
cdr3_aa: CASRRTAWGGYTF
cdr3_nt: TGTGCCAGCAGACGGACGGCCTGGGGAGGCTACACCTTC

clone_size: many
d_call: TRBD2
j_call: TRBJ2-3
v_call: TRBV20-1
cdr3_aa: CSARDQGRGGRTDTQYF
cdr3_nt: TGCAGTGCTAGAGATCAGGGGCGGGGGGGCCGGACAGATACGCAGTATTTT

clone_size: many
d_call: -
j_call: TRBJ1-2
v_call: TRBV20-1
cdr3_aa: CGRGDPLGYTF
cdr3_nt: TGCGGAAGGGGGGATCCCCTTGGCTACACCTTC

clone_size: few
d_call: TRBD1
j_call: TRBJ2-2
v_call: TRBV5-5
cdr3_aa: CASRLGISGQGSTGELFF
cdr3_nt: TGTGCCAGCAGGCTTGGGATTTCCGGACAGGGCTCCACCGGGGAGCTGTTTTTT

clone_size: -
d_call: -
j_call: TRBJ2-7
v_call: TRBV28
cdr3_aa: CASTRPGRNNEQYF
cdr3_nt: TGTGCCAGCACGAGGCCGGGAAGGAACAACGAGCAGTACTTC

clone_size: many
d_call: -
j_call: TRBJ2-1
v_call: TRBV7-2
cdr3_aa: CASSPRVEAEQFF
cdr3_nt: TGTGCCAGCAGCCCTCGGGTGGAGGCTGAGCAGTTCTTC

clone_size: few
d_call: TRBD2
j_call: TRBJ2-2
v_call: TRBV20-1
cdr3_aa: CSARDLRDYLTGELFF
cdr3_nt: TGCAGTGCTAGAGATTTAAGGGACTACCTAACCGGGGAGCTGTTTTTT

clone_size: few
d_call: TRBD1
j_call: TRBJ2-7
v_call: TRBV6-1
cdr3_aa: CASSSTGTGTYEQYF
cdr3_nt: TGTGCCAGCAGCTCAACCGGGACAGGGACGTACGAGCAGTACTTC

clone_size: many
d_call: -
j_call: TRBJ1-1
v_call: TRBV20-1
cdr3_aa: CSARDPQGTEAFF
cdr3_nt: TGCAGTGCTAGAGATCCCCAGGGCACTGAAGCTTTCTTT

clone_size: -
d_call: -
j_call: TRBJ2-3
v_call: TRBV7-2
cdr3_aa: CASSEGLRVDTQYF
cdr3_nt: TGTGCCAGCAGCGAGGGACTGCGGGTAGATACGCAGTATTTT

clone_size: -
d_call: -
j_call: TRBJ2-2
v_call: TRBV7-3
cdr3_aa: CASEKGNTGELFF
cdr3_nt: TGTGCCAGCGAGAAAGGGAACACCGGGGAGCTGTTTTTT

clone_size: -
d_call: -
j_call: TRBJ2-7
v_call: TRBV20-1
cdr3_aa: CSAIRGDHRVQQTYDQYF
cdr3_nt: TGCAGTGCTATAAGAGGGGACCATCGAGTCCAACAGACCTACGACCAGTACTTC

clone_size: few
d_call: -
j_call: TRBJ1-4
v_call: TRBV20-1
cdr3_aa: CSARDSANEKLFF
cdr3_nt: TGCAGTGCTAGAGATTCGGCTAATGAAAAACTGTTTTTT

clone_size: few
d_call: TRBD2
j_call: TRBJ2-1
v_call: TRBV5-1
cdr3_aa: CASGLAGNRGYNEQFF
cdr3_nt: TGCGCCAGCGGGTTAGCGGGGAATCGGGGCTACAATGAGCAGTTCTTC

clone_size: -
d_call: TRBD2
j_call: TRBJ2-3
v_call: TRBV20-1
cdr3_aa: CSATPGPGGMNTQYF
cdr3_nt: TGCAGTGCCACGCCGGGTCCGGGAGGGATGAATACGCAGTATTTT

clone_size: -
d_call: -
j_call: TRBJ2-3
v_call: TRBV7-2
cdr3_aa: CASSLHPDTDTQYF
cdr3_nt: TGTGCCAGCAGCCTCCACCCCGACACAGATACGCAGTATTTT

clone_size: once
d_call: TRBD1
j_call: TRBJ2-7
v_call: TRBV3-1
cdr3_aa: CASSQWTGASYEQYF
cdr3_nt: TGTGCCAGCAGCCAATGGACAGGGGCCTCCTACGAGCAGTACTTC

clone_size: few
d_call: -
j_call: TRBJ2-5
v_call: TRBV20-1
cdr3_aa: CSARAPGGVVETQYF
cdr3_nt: TGCAGTGCTAGAGCGCCGGGGGGCGTGGTAGAGACCCAGTACTTC

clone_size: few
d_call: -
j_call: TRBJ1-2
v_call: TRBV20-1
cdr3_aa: CSARSSGFGYTF
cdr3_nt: TGCAGTGCTAGGTCCTCAGGGTTTGGCTACACCTTC

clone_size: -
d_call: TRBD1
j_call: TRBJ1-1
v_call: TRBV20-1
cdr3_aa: CSARSGTENTEAFF
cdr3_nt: TGCAGTGCTAGAAGCGGGACAGAGAACACTGAAGCTTTCTTT

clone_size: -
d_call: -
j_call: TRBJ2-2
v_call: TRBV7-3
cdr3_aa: CASSPQPGELFF
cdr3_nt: TGTGCCAGCAGCCCCCAGCCCGGGGAGCTGTTTTTT

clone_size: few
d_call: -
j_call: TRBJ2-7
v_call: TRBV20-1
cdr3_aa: CSAKPGASYEQYF
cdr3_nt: TGCAGTGCTAAGCCGGGGGCCTCCTACGAGCAGTACTTC

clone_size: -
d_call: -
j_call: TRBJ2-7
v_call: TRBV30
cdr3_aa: CAWSVPYLRTVSYEQYF
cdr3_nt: TGTGCCTGGAGTGTACCATACCTACGGACAGTCTCCTACGAGCAGTACTTC